This T cell receptor beta chain derives from a study of cytomegalovirus exposure and HLA in healthy donors. In the study overall: Of around 410 genotyped donors, 81% grouped in the Caucasian-associated ancestry cluster. Study results and caveats: An analysis that was carried out later associated 17,000 or so TCR beta sequences with HLA alleles at 0.05 false discovery rate.

Amplification used 60 Vbeta primers and 13 Jbeta primers. TCRdb's copy holds only in-frame clones and misses some; the assay was immunoSEQ multiplex PCR. The sample lists roughly 110,000 clones; 81% were seen once. The trim removed 5 bases at V and 6 bases at J, leaving 4 bases unmatched. This CDR3 is 13 amino acids long. CDR1 is MNHEY and CDR2 is SMNVEV in the germline V gene (reference sequence). Remarks on this clone: As yet, its antigen is unknown.

J is TRBJ1-5 and V is TRBV27; 7 bases map to TRBD1. This TCR was sampled from a man younger than 45 in good health and CMV-seronegative. Material for sequencing was PBMCs. The CDR3 reads CASSDRERQPQHF. The CDR3 region has the DNA TGTGCCAGCAGTGACAGGGAGCGTCAGCCCCAGCATTTT.